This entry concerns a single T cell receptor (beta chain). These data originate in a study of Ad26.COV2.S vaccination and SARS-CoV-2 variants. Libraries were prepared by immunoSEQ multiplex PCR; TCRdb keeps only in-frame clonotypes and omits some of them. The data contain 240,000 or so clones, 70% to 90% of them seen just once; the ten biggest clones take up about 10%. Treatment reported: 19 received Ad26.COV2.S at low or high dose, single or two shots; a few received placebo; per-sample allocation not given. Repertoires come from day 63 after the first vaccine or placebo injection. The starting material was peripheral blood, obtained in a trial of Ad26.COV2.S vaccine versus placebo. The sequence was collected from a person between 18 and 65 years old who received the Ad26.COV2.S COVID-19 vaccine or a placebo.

The CDR3 loop reads CASSRGGGTDTQYF. CDR3 nucleotides: TGTGCCAGCAGCAGGGGAGGGGGTACAGATACGCAGTATTTT. The chain joins TRBV7-3 to TRBJ2-3; a possible D gene is TRBD2 (7 bases). V lost 5 bases, J lost 3 bases, and 12 bases lay in between. Germline V gene lookup returns CDR1 SGHTA and CDR2 FQGTGA. The CDR3 runs 14 residues.